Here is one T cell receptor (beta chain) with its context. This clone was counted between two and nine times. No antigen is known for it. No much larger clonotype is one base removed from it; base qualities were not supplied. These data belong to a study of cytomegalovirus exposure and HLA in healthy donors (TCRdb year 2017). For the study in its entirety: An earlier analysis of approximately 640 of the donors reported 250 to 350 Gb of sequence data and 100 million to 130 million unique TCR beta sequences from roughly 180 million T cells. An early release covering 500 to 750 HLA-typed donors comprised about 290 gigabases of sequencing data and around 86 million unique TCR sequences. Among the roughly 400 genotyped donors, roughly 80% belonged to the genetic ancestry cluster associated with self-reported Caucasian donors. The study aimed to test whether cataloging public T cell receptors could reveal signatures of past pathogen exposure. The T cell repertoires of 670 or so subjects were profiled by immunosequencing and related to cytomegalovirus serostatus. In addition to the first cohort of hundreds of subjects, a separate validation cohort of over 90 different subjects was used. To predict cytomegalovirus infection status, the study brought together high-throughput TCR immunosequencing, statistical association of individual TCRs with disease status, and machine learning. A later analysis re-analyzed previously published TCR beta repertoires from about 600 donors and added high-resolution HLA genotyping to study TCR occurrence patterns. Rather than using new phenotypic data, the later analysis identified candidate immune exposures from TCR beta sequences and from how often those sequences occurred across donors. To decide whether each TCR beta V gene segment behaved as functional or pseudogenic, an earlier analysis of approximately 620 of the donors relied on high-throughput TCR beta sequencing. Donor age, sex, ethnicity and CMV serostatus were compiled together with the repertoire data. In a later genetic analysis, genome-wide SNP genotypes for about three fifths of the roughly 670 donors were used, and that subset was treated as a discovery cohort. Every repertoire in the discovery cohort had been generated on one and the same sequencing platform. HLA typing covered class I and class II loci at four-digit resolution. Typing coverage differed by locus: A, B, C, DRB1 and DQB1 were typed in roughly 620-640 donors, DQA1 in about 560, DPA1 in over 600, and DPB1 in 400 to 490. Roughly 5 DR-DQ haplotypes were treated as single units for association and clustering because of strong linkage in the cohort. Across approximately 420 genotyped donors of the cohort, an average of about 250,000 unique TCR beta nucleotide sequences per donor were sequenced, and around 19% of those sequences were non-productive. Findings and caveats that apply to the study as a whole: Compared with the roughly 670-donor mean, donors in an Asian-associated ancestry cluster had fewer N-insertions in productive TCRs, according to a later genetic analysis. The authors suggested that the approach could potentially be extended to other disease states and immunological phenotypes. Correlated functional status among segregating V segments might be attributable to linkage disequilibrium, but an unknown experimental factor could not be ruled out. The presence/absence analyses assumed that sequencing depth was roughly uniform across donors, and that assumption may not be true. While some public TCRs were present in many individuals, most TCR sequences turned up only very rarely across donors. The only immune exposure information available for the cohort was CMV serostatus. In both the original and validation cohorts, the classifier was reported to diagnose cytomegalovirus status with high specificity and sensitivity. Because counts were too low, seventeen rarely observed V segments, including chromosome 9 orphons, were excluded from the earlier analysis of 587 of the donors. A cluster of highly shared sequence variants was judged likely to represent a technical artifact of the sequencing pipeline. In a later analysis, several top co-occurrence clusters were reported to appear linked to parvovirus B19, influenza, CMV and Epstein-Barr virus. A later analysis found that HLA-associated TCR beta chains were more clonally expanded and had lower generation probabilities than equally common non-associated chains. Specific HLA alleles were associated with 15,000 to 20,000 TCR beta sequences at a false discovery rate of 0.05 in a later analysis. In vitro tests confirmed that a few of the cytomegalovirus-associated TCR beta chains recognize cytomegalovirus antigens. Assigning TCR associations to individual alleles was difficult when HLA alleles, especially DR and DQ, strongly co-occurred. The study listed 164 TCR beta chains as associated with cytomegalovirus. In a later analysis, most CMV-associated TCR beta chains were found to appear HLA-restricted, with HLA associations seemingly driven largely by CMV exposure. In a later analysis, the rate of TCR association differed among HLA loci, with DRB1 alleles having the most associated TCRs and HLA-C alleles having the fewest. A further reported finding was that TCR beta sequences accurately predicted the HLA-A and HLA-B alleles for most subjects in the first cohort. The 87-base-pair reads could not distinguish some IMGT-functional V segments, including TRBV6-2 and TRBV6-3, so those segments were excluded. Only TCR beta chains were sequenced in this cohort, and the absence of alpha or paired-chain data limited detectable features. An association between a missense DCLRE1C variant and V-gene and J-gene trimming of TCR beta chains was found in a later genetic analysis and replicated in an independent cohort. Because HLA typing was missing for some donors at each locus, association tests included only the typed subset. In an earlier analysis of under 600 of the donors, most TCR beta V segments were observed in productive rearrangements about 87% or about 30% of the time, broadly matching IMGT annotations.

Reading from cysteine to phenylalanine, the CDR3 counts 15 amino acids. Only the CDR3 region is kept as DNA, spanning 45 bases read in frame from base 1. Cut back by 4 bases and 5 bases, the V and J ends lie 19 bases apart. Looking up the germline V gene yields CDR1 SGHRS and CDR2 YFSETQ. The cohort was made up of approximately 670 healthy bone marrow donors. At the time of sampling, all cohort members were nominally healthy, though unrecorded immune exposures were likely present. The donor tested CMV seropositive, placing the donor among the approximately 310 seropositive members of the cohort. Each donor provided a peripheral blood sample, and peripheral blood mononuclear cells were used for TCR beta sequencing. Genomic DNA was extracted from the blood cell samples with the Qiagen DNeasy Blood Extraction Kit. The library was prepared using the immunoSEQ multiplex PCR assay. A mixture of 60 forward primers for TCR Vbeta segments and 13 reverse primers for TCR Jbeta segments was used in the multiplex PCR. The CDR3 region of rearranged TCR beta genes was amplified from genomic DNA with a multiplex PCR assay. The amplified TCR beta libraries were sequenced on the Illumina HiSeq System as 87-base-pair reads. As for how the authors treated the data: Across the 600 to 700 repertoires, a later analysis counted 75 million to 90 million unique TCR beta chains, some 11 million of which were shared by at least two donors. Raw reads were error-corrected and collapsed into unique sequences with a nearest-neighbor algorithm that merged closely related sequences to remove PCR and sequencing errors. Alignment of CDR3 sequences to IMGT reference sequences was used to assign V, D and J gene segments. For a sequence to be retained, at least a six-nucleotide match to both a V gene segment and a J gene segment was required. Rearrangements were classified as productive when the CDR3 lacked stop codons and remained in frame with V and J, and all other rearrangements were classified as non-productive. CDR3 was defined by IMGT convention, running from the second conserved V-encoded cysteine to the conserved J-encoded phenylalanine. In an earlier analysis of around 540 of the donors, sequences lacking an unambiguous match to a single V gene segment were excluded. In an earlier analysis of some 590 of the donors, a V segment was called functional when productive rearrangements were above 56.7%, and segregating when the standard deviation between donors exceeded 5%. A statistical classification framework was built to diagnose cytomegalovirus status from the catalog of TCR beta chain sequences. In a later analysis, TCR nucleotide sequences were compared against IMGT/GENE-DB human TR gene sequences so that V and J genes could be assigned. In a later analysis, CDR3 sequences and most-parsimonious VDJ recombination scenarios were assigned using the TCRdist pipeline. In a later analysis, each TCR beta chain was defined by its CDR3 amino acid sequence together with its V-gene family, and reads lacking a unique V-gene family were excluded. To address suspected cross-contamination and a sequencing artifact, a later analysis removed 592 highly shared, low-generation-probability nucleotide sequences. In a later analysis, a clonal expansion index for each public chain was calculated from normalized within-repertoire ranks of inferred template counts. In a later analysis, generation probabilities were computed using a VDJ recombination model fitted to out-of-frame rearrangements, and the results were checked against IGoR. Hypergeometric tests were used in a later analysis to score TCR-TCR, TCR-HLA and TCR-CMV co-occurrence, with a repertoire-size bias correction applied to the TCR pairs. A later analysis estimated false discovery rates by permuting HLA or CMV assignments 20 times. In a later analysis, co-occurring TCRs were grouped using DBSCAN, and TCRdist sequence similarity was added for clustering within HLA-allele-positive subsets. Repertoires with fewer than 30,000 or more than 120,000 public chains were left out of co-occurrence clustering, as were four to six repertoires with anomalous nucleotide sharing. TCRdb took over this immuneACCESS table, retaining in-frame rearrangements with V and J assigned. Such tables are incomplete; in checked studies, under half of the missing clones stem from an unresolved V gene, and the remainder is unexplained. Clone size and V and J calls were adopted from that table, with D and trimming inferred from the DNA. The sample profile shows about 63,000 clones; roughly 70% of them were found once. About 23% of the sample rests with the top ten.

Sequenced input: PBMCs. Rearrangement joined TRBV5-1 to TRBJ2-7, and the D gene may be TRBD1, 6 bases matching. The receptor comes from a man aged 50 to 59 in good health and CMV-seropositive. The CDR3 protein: CASSPGLRGINEQYF. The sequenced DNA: TGCGCCAGCAGCCCCGGGCTAAGGGGGATCAACGAGCAGTACTTC.